These 28 T cell receptor beta chains share one sample of origin, sequenced in a study of shared clonotypes between healthy human individuals. Libraries were prepared by immunoSEQ multiplex PCR; TCRdb keeps only in-frame clonotypes and omits some of them. The table records more than 1,200,000 clones, around 98.5% of them present only once. Sequenced material: naive CD4+ T cells sorted from blood. Subset of the sample: CD45RA+ positively selected. These receptors originate from a man aged 25-45 years in good health.

The chain links TRBV6-5 to TRBJ2-7; tentative D call: TRBD2 (6 bases). CDR3 length equals 16 residues. Germline V gene lookup returns CDR1 MNHEY and CDR2 SVGAGI. V lost 2 bases and J 0 bases, leaving 14 bases between the germline ends. The CDR3 region has the DNA TGTGCCAGCAGTTACGGGGGACTCAAGAGCTCCTACGAGCAGTACTTC. Its protein product is CASSYGGLKSSYEQYF.

The gene calls are TRBV5-1 and TRBJ2-1; D might be TRBD1 (5 bases). Germline loops: CDR1 SGHRS, CDR2 YFSETQ. With 5 bases removed from V and 4 bases from J, the gap between germline ends came to 13 bases. The CDR3 covers 14 residues. CDR3 DNA sequence: TGCGCCAGCAGTCCTGATCCAGGGTACAATGAGCAGTTCTTC. The encoded protein is CASSPDPGYNEQFF.

The V gene is TRBV2, the J gene TRBJ2-7; 9 bases are a match to TRBD2. The V segment lost 11 bases and the J segment 3 bases; nucleotides outside the gene matches: 5. The CDR3 runs to 12 residues. Germline CDR1 reads SNHLY; CDR2 reads FYNNEI. The CDR3 is CAGSTSGYEQYF. The CDR3 coding sequence is TGTGCCGGATCGACTAGCGGCTACGAGCAGTACTTC.

This chain connects TRBV6-5 to TRBJ1-2; TRBD1 aligns across 7 bases. CDR1 is MNHEY, CDR2 SVGAGI, per germline. The CDR3 totals 13 residues. V trimming: 4 bases; J trimming: 7 bases; junction bases outside the gene matches: 6. CDR3 sequence reads: CASSLTGSSGYTF. The CDR3 DNA is TGTGCCAGCAGTTTGACAGGGTCTAGTGGCTACACCTTC.

The chain has TRBV5-1 and TRBJ2-2, with 10 bases identical to TRBD2. The CDR3 runs 18 residues. Germline V lookup: CDR1 SGHRS, CDR2 YFSETQ. Germline trimming cut 4 bases from V and 4 bases from J; bases unmatched to any gene: 13. The CDR3 DNA reads TGCGCCAGCAGCCGCGCCCTAGCGGGAGACATGGGCACCGGGGAGCTGTTTTTT. Its translation is CASSRALAGDMGTGELFF.

The chain uses TRBV28 and TRBJ2-3; no clear D. The CDR3 contains 12 residues. Trimming left V 7 bases short and J 2 bases short, with 7 bases between. CDR1 and CDR2 (germline): MDHEN, SYDVKM. CDR3 protein: CASMRPTDTQYF. The CDR3 DNA is TGTGCCAGCATGAGGCCCACAGATACGCAGTATTTT.

V and J are TRBV6-1 and TRBJ1-1, with a possible D match to TRBD1 (5 bases). This CDR3 is built from 14 residues. In germline, CDR1 is MNHNS, CDR2 SASEGT. The V end lost 7 bases, the J end lost 5 bases, and 17 bases lay between the germline ends. As DNA, the CDR3 is TGTGCCAGCAAACCGGGACTCGCGGGGACTGAAGCTTTCTTT. This encodes CASKPGLAGTEAFF.

The chain joins TRBV5-4 to TRBJ2-6; TRBD2 matches 7 bases. V shed 4 bases and J 0 bases; nucleotides not matched to a gene: 4. Germline V gives CDR1 SGHNT, CDR2 YYREEE (reference sequence). CDR3 length: 16 residues. CDR3 residues: CASSLGRASGANVLTF. CDR3 sequence (DNA): TGTGCCAGCAGCCTGGGGAGGGCCTCTGGGGCCAACGTCCTGACTTTC.

The chain links TRBV10-3 to TRBJ2-2; perhaps D is TRBD1 or TRBD2 (5 bases each). CDR3 length: 15 amino acids. Germline assignment: CDR1 ENHRY and CDR2 SYGVKD. The V and J ends lost 2 bases and 3 bases respectively, with 10 bases between them. CDR3 sequence: CAISETPGHTGELFF. CDR3 DNA sequence: TGTGCCATCAGTGAGACCCCGGGGCACACCGGGGAGCTGTTTTTT.

The chain employs TRBV19 and TRBJ2-7, with 10 bases fitting TRBD1. Germline loops: CDR1 LNHDA, CDR2 SQIVND (reference sequence). This CDR3 comprises 14 residues. Losses at the gene ends were 6 bases for V and 2 bases for J; bases not matched to a gene: 4. The CDR3 protein is CASSQDRGTYEQYF. The CDR3 DNA reads as TGTGCCAGTAGCCAGGACAGGGGGACCTACGAGCAGTACTTC.

This chain connects TRBV5-5 to TRBJ2-7, with 10 bases that match TRBD1. With 3 bases clipped from V and 8 bases from J, the junction kept 11 bases outside the gene matches. The V gene's germline CDR1 is SGHKS and CDR2 YYEKEE (reference sequence). This CDR3 contains 15 residues. The CDR3 protein is CASSSPGTGESQQYF. CDR3 nucleotide sequence: TGTGCCAGCAGCTCGCCCGGGACAGGGGAGAGTCAGCAGTACTTC.

This chain links TRBV4-1 with TRBJ2-5, with D possibly being TRBD1 or TRBD2 (6 bases each). This CDR3 spans 16 amino acids. Germline V gives CDR1 MGHRA, CDR2 YSYEKL. The ends were cut back, 1 base at V and 2 bases at J, with 14 bases in the middle. In DNA, the CDR3 is TGCGCCAGCAGCCAAGGAAAGGGGGACTCTCAAGAGACCCAGTACTTC. Residues: CASSQGKGDSQETQYF.

This chain joins TRBV5-4 and TRBJ2-3; tentatively, D is TRBD2 (6 bases). This CDR3 contains 18 residues. Trimming took off 1 base at V and 3 bases at J, with 21 bases between the two ends. CDR1 and CDR2 from the germline V gene are SGHNT and YYREEE (reference sequence). This chain's CDR3 is CASSLPDRLGVKTDTQYF. CDR3 nucleotide sequence: TGTGCCAGCAGCTTGCCGGATCGACTAGGCGTCAAGACAGATACGCAGTATTTT.

The chain is built from TRBV6-5 and TRBJ2-2, with D uncertain. CDR3 length equals 15 residues. Germline assignment: CDR1 MNHEY and CDR2 SVGAGI. The V and J ends lost 2 bases and 6 bases respectively, with 13 bases between them. The chain's CDR3 is CASSYRSTFSGELFF. The CDR3 DNA reads as TGTGCCAGCAGTTACCGGTCGACTTTCTCCGGGGAGCTGTTTTTT.

The CDR3 protein is CASSPEPLQGYEQYF. CDR3 in DNA: TGTGCCAGCAGCCCCGAACCTTTACAGGGCTACGAGCAGTACTTC. The rearrangement links TRBV5-6 to TRBJ2-7; TRBD1 is a possible D gene (6 bases). V lost 4 bases, J lost 3 bases, and 17 bases lay in between. Germline V gene sequence: CDR1 SGHDT, CDR2 YYEEEE. The CDR3 runs 15 residues.

The chain carries TRBV11-2 and TRBJ2-7, with a weak D call TRBD1 (6 bases). The germline V gene has CDR1 SGHAT and CDR2 FQNNGV. V gave up 5 bases and J gave up 3 bases, with 17 bases separating them. The CDR3 extends over 15 amino acids. The CDR3 loop reads CASSDVPGALYEQYF. In DNA form, the CDR3 reads TGTGCCAGCAGCGATGTCCCAGGGGCTCTCTACGAGCAGTACTTC. The whole variable domain, remainder taken from reference TRBV11-2 and TRBJ2-7, is EAGVAQSPRYKIIEKRQSVAFWCNPISGHATLYWYQQILGQGPKLLIQFQNNGVVDDSQLPKDRFSAERLKGVDSTLKIQPAKLEDSAVYLCASSDVPGALYEQYFGPGTRLTVT.

The chain recombines TRBV7-8 with TRBJ1-1; D is uncertain. Germline CDR1 SGHVS, CDR2 FQNEAQ. The CDR3 runs to 12 residues. Trimming stripped 0 bases from V and 8 bases from J, with 7 bases between. This chain's CDR3 is CASSLAYQEAFF. CDR3 DNA: TGTGCCAGCAGCTTAGCGTATCAGGAAGCTTTCTTT.

The chain is built from TRBV28 and TRBJ1-5; no reliable D call. The CDR3 spans 16 residues. The germline V gene has CDR1 MDHEN and CDR2 SYDVKM. V lost 5 bases and J lost 3, with 17 bases in between. The chain's CDR3 is CASSQSSGLHNQPQHF. In DNA, the CDR3 is TGTGCCAGCAGTCAATCGTCCGGGCTGCACAATCAGCCCCAGCATTTT.

The V gene is TRBV27, the J gene TRBJ1-2, with D uncertain. V lost 2 bases and J 5 bases, leaving 18 bases between the germline ends. Per germline, CDR1 MNHEY and CDR2 SMNVEV (reference sequence). This CDR3 region has 16 residues. CDR3 sequence (DNA): TGTGCCAGCAGTTTAAGTTTCGGGTACTTGGGATATGGCTACACCTTC. Its protein product is CASSLSFGYLGYGYTF.

The chain has TRBV28 and TRBJ2-1, with 9 positions matching TRBD2. The length of the CDR3 is 17 residues. V shed 0 bases and J 9 bases; nucleotides not matched to a gene: 12. Germline assignment: CDR1 MDHEN and CDR2 SYDVKM. CDR3 sequence (DNA): TGTGCCAGCAGTTTATGGGAGCTCGCGGGAGGGCCGGGTGAGCAGTTCTTC. Translating it yields CASSLWELAGGPGEQFF.

This clone was picked up one time. V is TRBV5-1 and J is TRBJ1-1; D is ambiguous. Germline loops: CDR1 SGHRS, CDR2 YFSETQ. V lost 3 bases, J lost 0 bases, and 9 bases lay in between. The CDR3 has 14 residues. In DNA, the CDR3 is TGCGCCAGCAGCTCCCAGCTACTGAACACTGAAGCTTTCTTT. Its translation is CASSSQLLNTEAFF.

The rearrangement uses TRBV19 and TRBJ2-3; D may match TRBD1 or TRBD2 (6 bases each). CDR3 length equals 15 residues. CDR1 and CDR2 (germline): LNHDA, SQIVND (reference sequence). Trimming pared 8 bases from V and 2 bases from J, leaving 17 bases between. CDR3 sequence reads: CASGGGGGFTDTQYF. DNA for the CDR3: TGTGCCAGTGGGGGTGGAGGGGGTTTCACAGATACGCAGTATTTT. The whole variable domain, remainder taken from reference TRBV19 and TRBJ2-3, is DGGITQSPKYLFRKEGQNVTLSCEQNLNHDAMYWYRQDPGQGLRLIYYSQIVNDFQKGDIAEGYSVSREKKESFPLTVTSAQKNPTAFYLCASGGGGGFTDTQYFGPGTRLTVL.

This chain joins TRBV4-1 and TRBJ1-2; D gene unclear. The V gene's germline CDR1 is MGHRA and CDR2 YSYEKL. The CDR3 loop spans 15 amino acids. Trimming removed 5 bases at V and 0 bases at J, with 13 bases between. This CDR3 is CASSTRAGANYGYTF. Written as DNA, the CDR3 is TGCGCCAGCAGCACCCGGGCAGGAGCTAACTATGGCTACACCTTC.

The chain carries TRBV5-5 and TRBJ2-1, with D maybe TRBD2 (7 bases). Germline-derived CDR1 and CDR2 are SGHKS and YYEKEE (reference sequence). Trimming shortened V by 4 bases and J by 0 bases, and 17 bases separated the two germline ends. The CDR3 is 17 amino acids. The CDR3 loop is CASSRTVLADSYNEQFF. The CDR3 coding sequence is TGTGCCAGCAGCCGGACAGTCCTAGCGGACTCCTACAATGAGCAGTTCTTC.

The chain carries TRBV5-1 and TRBJ1-5; TRBD1 matches at 7 bases. J lost 0 bases, V lost 4 bases, and 7 bases had no gene match. This CDR3 contains 16 residues. Germline V CDR1 and CDR2: SGHRS, YFSETQ. The CDR3 here is CASSLGDRLSNQPQHF. CDR3 nucleotides: TGCGCCAGCAGCCTGGGGGACAGACTTAGCAATCAGCCCCAGCATTTT.

The chain couples TRBV6-1 to TRBJ2-5, with 8 bases lining up with TRBD1. This CDR3 is 15 amino acids long. Germline V gene lookup returns CDR1 MNHNS and CDR2 SASEGT. Trimming took 8 bases from V and 2 from J; bases not matched to a gene: 10. As DNA, the CDR3 is TGTGCCAGCGGCGCGCCTTGGACAGGGCAAGAGACCCAGTACTTC. Residues: CASGAPWTGQETQYF.

The chain links TRBV28 to TRBJ1-4; D is ambiguous. In germline, CDR1 is MDHEN, CDR2 SYDVKM. Trimming shortened V by 7 bases and J by 5 bases, and 11 bases separated the two germline ends. This CDR3 region has 13 residues. CDR3 sequence reads: CASKPGVNEKLFF. CDR3 nucleotides: TGTGCCAGCAAACCGGGAGTAAATGAAAAACTGTTTTTT.

V usage is TRBV9 and J usage is TRBJ2-2, with TRBD2 matching 11 bases. The CDR3 is made up of 14 amino acids. From germline, CDR1 is SGDLS and CDR2 YYNGEE. The J segment lost 7 bases and the V segment lost 5 bases, leaving 4 bases of the junction unmatched. DNA for the CDR3: TGTGCCAGCAGTAGCGGGAGGGCCATCGGGGAGCTGTTTTTT. Translated, it gives CASSSGRAIGELFF.